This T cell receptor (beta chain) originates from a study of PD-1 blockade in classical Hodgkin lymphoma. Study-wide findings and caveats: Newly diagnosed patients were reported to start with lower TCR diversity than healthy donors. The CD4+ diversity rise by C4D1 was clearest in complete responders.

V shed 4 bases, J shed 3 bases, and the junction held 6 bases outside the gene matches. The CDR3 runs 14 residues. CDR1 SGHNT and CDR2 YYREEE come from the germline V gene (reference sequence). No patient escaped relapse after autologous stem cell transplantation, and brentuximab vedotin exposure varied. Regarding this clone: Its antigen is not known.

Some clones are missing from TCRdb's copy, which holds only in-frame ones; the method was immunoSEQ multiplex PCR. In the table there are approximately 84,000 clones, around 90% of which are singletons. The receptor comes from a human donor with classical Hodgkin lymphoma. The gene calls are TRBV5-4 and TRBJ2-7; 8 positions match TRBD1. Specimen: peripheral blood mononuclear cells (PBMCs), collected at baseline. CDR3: CASSRTGLRYEQYF. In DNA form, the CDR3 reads TGTGCCAGCAGCCGGACAGGGCTTCGCTACGAGCAGTACTTC. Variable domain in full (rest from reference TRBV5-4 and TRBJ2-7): ETGVTQSPTHLIKTRGQQVTLRCSSQSGHNTVSWYQQALGQGPQFIFQYYREEENGRGNFPPRFSGLQFPNYSSELNVNALELDDSALYLCASSRTGLRYEQYFGPGTRLTVT.